The 8 T cell receptor beta chains below come from one sample, sequenced in a study of cytomegalovirus exposure and HLA in healthy donors. A multiplex PCR was run with 60 Vbeta primers and 13 Jbeta primers. Assay used: immunoSEQ multiplex PCR; TCRdb lists only in-frame clones, some missing. The repertoire holds about 140,000 clones, with roughly 80% as singletons. Sample: PBMCs. The receptors derive from a woman in her 30s in good health and CMV-seronegative.

CDR3 sequence (DNA): TGCGCCAGCAGCAGCAGGGGAATGGGCCTTGAAAAACTGTTTTTT. Amino acids: CASSSRGMGLEKLFF. The chain carries TRBV5-1 and TRBJ1-4, with a weak D call TRBD1 (6 bases). The CDR3 has 15 amino acids. Per the germline V gene, CDR1 is SGHRS and CDR2 is YFSETQ. V was pared by 4 bases and J by 7 bases, with 17 bases between.

V is TRBV7-6 and J is TRBJ2-5; 10 bases are a match to TRBD1. Looked up from germline, CDR1 is SGHVS and CDR2 is FNYEAQ. J gave up 11 bases and V 4 bases, and 10 bases lay outside the gene matches. The CDR3 extends over 14 amino acids. The CDR3 DNA sequence: TGTGCCAGCAGCTCACGACAGGGGGCGGAAGAGCAGTACTTC. This gives the protein CASSSRQGAEEQYF.

V usage is TRBV6-1 and J usage is TRBJ2-5; the match to TRBD1 covers 7 bases. The V gene end was trimmed by 8 bases and the J gene end by 4 bases; junction bases not matched to a gene: 7. Germline CDR1 and CDR2: MNHNS and SASEGT. This CDR3 comprises 13 residues. The CDR3 nucleotides are TGTGCCAGCGGTACAGGGGATGGAGAGACCCAGTACTTC. This translates into CASGTGDGETQYF.

The chain joins TRBV5-4 to TRBJ1-2; 7 bases line up with TRBD1. Per germline, CDR1 SGHNT and CDR2 YYREEE (reference sequence). After removal of 1 base from V and 2 bases from J, the junction contained 8 bases not matched to a gene. The CDR3 has 16 amino acids. The CDR3 nucleotides are TGTGCCAGCAGCTTGCACCTGGGACAGCTAAACTATGGCTACACCTTC. Translating it yields CASSLHLGQLNYGYTF.

The chain couples TRBV6-4 to TRBJ2-4; 8 nucleotides line up with TRBD1. Germline CDR1 and CDR2: MRHNA and SNTAGT. The CDR3 contains 14 residues. Germline trimming cut 9 bases from V and 1 base from J; bases unmatched to any gene: 5. CDR3 DNA sequence: TGTGCCAGGAAAGACAGGGGTGCCAAAAACATTCAGTACTTC. It codes for CARKDRGAKNIQYF.

The chain recombines TRBV27 with TRBJ1-5; 7 bases match TRBD1. V lost 5 bases and J lost 2; bases outside the gene matches: 3. From germline, CDR1 is MNHEY and CDR2 SMNVEV (reference sequence). The CDR3 has 14 amino acids. CDR3 nucleotide sequence: TGTGCCAGCAGTCCCGGACAGGGCAATCAGCCCCAGCATTTT. It codes for CASSPGQGNQPQHF.

The V gene is TRBV30, the J gene TRBJ2-2; D remains ambiguous. The CDR3 consists of 12 residues. Trimming removed 1 base at V and 3 bases at J, with 3 bases between. Germline lookup yields CDR1 GTSNPN and CDR2 SVGIG (reference sequence). The CDR3 DNA reads as TGTGCCTGGAGTGGCGACACCGGGGAGCTGTTTTTT. Translation gives CAWSGDTGELFF.

DNA for the CDR3: TGTGCCAGCAGCTCTACCAGGTTTCAGAACACCGGGGAGCTGTTTTTT. The encoded protein is CASSSTRFQNTGELFF. V and J are TRBV5-4 and TRBJ2-2; no clear D gene. This CDR3 comprises 16 residues. Germline CDR1 is SGHNT and CDR2 is YYREEE (reference sequence). The V and J ends lost 3 bases and 1 base respectively, with 13 bases between them.